The T cell receptor beta chain described here comes from a study of T cells in Graves' hyperthyroidism and ophthalmopathy. J gave up 8 bases and V 4 bases, and 4 bases lay outside the gene matches. CDR3 length equals 14 residues. Germline V gene sequence: CDR1 MDHEN, CDR2 SYDVKM. RNA transcripts yielded amplified TCR beta CDR3 regions. First-round RT-PCR targeting the TCR CDR3 was performed with the HTBI primer set. TCRdb passed the multiplex PCR reads through MiXCR, listing each CDR3 protein once. Counted here are around 420,000 distinct CDR3 sequences, roughly 13% occurring once; the ten biggest clones make up roughly 4.8%. It was uncontrolled infection, other autoimmune disease, pregnancy or lactation that excluded patients. Together with thyroid ultrasound, orbital computed tomography, serum thyroxine and TRAb, clinical symptoms were used for diagnoses. PBMCs stemmed from 8.5 to 10 ml fresh peripheral blood.

This clonotype was recorded at least ten times. The chain has TRBV28 and TRBJ2-4; 11 bases fit TRBD1. Material for sequencing was blood. The TCR sequence derives from a woman aged 18-30 years with Graves' hyperthyroidism. The CDR3: CASSYGTGGDIQYF. CDR3 nucleotides: TGTGCCAGCAGTTACGGGACAGGGGGAGACATTCAGTACTTC. Full variable domain (missing parts from reference TRBV28 and TRBJ2-4): DVKVTQSSRYLVKRTGEKVFLECVQDMDHENMFWYRQDPGLGLRLIYFSYDVKMKEKGDIPEGYSVSREKKERFSLILESASTNQTSMYLCASSYGTGGDIQYFGAGTRLSVL.